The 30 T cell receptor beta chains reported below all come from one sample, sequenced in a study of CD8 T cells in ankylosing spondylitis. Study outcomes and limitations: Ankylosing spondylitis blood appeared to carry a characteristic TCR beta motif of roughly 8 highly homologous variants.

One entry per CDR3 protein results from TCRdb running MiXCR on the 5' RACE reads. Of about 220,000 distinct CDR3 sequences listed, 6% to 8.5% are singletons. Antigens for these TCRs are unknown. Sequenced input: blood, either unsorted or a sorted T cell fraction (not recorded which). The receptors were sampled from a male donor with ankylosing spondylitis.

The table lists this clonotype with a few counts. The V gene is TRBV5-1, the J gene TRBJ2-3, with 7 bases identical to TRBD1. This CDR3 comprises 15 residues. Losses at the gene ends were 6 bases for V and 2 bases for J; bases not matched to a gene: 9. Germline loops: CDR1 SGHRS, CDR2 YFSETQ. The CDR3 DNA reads TGCGCCAGCATGGGAAGGGACAGCGCCACAGATACGCAGTATTTT. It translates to CASMGRDSATDTQYF.

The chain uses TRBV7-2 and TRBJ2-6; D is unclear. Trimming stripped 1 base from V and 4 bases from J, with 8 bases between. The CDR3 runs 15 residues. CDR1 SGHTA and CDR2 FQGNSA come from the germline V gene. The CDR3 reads CASSLVHVGANVLTF. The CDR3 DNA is TGTGCCAGCAGCTTAGTTCATGTGGGGGCCAACGTCCTGACTTTC.

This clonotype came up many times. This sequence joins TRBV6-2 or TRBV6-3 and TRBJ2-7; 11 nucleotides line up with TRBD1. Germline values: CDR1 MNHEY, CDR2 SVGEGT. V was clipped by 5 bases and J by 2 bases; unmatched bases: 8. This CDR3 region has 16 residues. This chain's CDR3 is CASSAGTGGSAYEQYF. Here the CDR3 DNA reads TGTGCCAGCAGTGCCGGGACAGGGGGGTCCGCCTACGAGCAGTACTTC.

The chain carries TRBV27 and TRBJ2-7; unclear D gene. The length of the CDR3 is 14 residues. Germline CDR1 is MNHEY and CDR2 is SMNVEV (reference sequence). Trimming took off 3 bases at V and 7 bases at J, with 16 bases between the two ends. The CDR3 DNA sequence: TGTGCCAGCAGTTTGGGCAGCAGGTTACGAGAGCAGTACTTC. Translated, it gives CASSLGSRLREQYF.

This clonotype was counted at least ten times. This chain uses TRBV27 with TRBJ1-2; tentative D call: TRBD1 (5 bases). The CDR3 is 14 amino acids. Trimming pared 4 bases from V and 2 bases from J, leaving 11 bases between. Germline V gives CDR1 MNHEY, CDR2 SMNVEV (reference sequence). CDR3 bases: TGTGCCAGCAGTTACACAGGATCAAACTATGGCTACACCTTC. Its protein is CASSYTGSNYGYTF.

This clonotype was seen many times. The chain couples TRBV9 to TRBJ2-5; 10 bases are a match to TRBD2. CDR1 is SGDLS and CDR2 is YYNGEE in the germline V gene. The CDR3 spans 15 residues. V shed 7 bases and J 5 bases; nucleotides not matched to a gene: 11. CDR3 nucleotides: TGTGCCAGCGGCGCTAGCGGGGGCCAGCACGAGACCCAGTACTTC. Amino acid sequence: CASGASGGQHETQYF.

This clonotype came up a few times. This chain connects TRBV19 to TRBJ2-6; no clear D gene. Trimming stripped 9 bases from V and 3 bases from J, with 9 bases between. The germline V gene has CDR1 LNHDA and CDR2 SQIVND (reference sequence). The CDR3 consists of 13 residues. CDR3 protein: CASLAFGANVLTF. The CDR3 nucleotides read TGTGCCAGCTTAGCCTTTGGGGCCAACGTCCTGACTTTC.

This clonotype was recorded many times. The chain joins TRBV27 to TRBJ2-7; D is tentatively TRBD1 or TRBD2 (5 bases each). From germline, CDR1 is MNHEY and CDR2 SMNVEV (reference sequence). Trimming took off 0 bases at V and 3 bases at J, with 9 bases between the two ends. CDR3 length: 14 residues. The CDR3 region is CASSLSGTLYEQYF. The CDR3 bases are TGTGCCAGCAGTTTATCCGGGACCCTCTACGAGCAGTACTTC.

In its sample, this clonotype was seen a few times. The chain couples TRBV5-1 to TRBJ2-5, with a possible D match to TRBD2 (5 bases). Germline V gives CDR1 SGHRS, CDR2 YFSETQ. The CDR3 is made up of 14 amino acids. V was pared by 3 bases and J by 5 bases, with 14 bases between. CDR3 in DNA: TGCGCCAGCAGCTCCGGGAACCGAGGGGAGACCCAGTACTTC. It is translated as CASSSGNRGETQYF.

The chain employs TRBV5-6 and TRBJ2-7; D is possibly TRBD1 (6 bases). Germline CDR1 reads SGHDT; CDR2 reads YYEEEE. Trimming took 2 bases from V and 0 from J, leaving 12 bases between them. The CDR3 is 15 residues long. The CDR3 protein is CASSFGQRPSYEQYF. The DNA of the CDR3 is TGTGCCAGCAGCTTCGGACAGCGCCCCTCCTACGAGCAGTACTTC.

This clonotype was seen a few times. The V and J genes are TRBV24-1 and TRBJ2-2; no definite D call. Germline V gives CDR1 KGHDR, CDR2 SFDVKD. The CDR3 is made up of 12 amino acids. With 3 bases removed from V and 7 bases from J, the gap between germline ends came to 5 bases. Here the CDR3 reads CATSDRSGELFF. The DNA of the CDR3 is TGTGCCACCAGTGATAGGAGCGGGGAGCTGTTTTTT.

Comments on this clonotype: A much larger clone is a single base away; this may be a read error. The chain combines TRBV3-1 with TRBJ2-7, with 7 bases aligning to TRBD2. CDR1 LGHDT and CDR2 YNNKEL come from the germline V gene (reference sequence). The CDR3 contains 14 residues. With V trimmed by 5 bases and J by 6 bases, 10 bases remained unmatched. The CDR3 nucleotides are TGTGCCAGCAGCTTCGGCAGCGGGAACTCCGAGCAGTACTTC. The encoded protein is CASSFGSGNSEQYF.

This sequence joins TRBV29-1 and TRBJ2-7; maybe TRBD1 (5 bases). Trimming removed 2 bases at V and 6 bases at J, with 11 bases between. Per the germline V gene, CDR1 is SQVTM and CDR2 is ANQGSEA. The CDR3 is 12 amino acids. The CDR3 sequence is CSVESGLSEQYF. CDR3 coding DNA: TGCAGCGTTGAATCAGGGTTAAGCGAGCAGTACTTC.

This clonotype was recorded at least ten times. CDR3 sequence: CASMRGTGELFF. For the CDR3, the DNA is TGTGCCAGCATGAGGGGAACCGGGGAGCTGTTTTTT. The chain recombines TRBV6-1 with TRBJ2-2; D assignment may be TRBD1 or TRBD2 (5 bases each). Germline assignment: CDR1 MNHNS and CDR2 SASEGT. The V end was cut by 7 bases, the J end by 5 bases, with 8 bases between. The length of the CDR3 is 12 residues.

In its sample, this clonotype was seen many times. The CDR3 nucleotides read TGCAGTGTCCCTCCGTCTCTAGCGGGAGTTGGTAACTTCAGGAAGACCCAGTACTTC. It translates to CSVPPSLAGVGNFRKTQYF. The V gene is TRBV20-1, the J gene TRBJ2-5, with 10 bases aligning to TRBD2. Trimming took 7 bases from V and 6 from J; bases not matched to a gene: 26. CDR3 size: 19 residues. Germline CDR1 DFQATT, CDR2 SNEGSKA (reference sequence).

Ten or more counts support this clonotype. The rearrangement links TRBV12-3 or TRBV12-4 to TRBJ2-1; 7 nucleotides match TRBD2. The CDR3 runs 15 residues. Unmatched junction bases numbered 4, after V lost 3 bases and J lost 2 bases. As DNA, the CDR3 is TGTGCCAGCAGTTTTCGGGGAGGGCCCTACAATGAGCAGTTCTTC. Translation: CASSFRGGPYNEQFF.

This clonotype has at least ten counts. This chain's CDR3 is CSALAGDVYNEQFF. Written as DNA, the CDR3 is TGCAGTGCTTTAGCGGGAGACGTATACAATGAGCAGTTCTTC. The chain recombines TRBV20-1 with TRBJ2-1; 9 bases map to TRBD2. V lost 5 bases and J lost 4; bases outside the gene matches: 6. In germline, CDR1 is DFQATT, CDR2 SNEGSKA (reference sequence). CDR3 length: 14 amino acids.

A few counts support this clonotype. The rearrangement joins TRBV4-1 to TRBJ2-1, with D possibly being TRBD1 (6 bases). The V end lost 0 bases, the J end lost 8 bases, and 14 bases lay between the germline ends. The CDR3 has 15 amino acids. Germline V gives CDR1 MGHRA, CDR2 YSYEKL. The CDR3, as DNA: TGCGCCAGCAGCCAAGATACAGGGATGAGGGATGAGCAGTTCTTC. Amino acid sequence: CASSQDTGMRDEQFF.

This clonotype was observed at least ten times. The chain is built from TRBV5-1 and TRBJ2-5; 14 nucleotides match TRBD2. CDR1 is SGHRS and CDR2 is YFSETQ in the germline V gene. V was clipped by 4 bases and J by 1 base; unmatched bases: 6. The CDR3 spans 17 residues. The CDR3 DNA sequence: TGCGCCAGCAGCCCGGGACTAGCGGGAGCACTCCAAGAGACCCAGTACTTC. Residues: CASSPGLAGALQETQYF.

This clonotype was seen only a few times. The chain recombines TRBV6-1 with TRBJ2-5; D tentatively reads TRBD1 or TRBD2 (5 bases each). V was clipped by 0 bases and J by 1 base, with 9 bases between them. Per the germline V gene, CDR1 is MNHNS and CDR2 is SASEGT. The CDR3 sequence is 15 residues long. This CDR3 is CASSEAPGTQETQYF. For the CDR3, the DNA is TGTGCCAGCAGTGAAGCGCCAGGGACCCAAGAGACCCAGTACTTC.

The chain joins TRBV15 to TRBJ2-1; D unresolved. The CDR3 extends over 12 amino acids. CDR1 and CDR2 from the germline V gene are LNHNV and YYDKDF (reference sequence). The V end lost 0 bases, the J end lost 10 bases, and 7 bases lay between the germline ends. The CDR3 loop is CATSRDRWEQFF. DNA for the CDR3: TGTGCCACCAGCAGAGATCGCTGGGAGCAGTTCTTC.

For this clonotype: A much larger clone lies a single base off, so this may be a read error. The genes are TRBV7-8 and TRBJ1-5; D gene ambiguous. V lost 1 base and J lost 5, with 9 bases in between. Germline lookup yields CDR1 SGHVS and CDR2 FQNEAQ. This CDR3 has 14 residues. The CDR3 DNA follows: TGTGCCAGCAGCTTAGTCTTCGGTTATCAGCCCCAGCATTTT. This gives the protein CASSLVFGYQPQHF.

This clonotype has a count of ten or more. CDR3 residues: CASSLYVRGTDTQYF. CDR3 DNA: TGTGCCAGCAGCTTATACGTTCGGGGGACAGATACGCAGTATTTT. The chain recombines TRBV7-9 with TRBJ2-3, with a possible D match to TRBD2 (6 bases). V lost 2 bases, J lost 3 bases, and 12 bases lay in between. CDR1 SEHNR and CDR2 FQNEAQ come from the germline V gene (reference sequence). The CDR3 has 15 amino acids.

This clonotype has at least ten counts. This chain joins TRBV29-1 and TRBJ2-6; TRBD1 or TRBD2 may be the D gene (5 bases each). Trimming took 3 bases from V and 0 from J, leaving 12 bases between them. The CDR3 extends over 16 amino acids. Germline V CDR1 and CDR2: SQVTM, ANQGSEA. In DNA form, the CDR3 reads TGCAGCGTTGAGGAGGACACCTTCTCTGGGGCCAACGTCCTGACTTTC. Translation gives CSVEEDTFSGANVLTF. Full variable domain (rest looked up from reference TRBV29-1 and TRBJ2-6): SAVISQKPSRDICQRGTSLTIQCQVDSQVTMMFWYRQQPGQSLTLIATANQGSEATYESGFVIDKFPISRPNLTFSTLTVSNMSPEDSSIYLCSVEEDTFSGANVLTFGAGSRLTVL.

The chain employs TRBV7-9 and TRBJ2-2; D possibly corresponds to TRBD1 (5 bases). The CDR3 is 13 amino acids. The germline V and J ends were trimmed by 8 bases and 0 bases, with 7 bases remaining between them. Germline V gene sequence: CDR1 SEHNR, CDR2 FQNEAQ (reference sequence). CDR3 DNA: TGTGCCAGCCAGACAGCGAACACCGGGGAGCTGTTTTTT. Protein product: CASQTANTGELFF.

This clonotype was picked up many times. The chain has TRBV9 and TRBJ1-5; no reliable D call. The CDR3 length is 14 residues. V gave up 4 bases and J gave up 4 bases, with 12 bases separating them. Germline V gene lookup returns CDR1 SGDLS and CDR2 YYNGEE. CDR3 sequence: CASSRGGLNQPQHF. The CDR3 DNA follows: TGTGCCAGCAGCCGGGGAGGGCTTAATCAGCCCCAGCATTTT.

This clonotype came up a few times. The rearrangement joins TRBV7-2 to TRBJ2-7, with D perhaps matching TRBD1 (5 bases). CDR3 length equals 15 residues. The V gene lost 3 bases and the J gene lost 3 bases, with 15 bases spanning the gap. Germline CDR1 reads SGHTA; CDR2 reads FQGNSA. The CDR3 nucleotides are TGTGCCAGCAGCTTCCTTGACAGCCTAGTCTACGAGCAGTACTTC. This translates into CASSFLDSLVYEQYF.

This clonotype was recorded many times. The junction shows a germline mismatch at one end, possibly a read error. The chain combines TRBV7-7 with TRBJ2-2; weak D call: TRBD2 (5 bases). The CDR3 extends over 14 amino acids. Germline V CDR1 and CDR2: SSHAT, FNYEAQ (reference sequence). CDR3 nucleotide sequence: TGTGCTAGCAGCTTAGAGGCGGGTTTCGGGGAGCTGTTTTTT. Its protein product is CASSLEAGFGELFF. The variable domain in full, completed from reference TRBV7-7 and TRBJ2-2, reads GAGVSQSPRYKVTKRGQDVTLRCDPISSHATLYWYQQALGQGPEFLTYFNYEAQPDKSGLPSDRFSAERPEGSISTLTIQRTEQRDSAMYRCASSLEAGFGELFFGEGSRLTVL.

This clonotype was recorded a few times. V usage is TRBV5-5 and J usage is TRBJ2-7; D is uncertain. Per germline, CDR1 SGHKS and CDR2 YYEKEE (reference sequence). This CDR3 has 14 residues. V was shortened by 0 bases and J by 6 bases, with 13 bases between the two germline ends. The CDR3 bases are TGTGCCAGCAGCTTGGAGGGTGAGTCTCTCGAGCAGTACTTC. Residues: CASSLEGESLEQYF. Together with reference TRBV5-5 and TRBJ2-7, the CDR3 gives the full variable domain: DAGVTQSPTHLIKTRGQQVTLRCSPISGHKSVSWYQQVLGQGPQFIFQYYEKEERGRGNFPDRFSARQFPNYSSELNVNALLLGDSALYLCASSLEGESLEQYFGPGTRLTVT.

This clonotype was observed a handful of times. DNA of the CDR3: TGTGCCAGCAGCTTCGCGGGAAGCACAGATACGCAGTATTTT. Residues: CASSFAGSTDTQYF. V usage is TRBV5-6 and J usage is TRBJ2-3; maybe TRBD2 (6 bases). Trimming shortened V by 2 bases and J by 0 bases, and 7 bases separated the two germline ends. CDR3 length: 14 residues. Germline CDR1 is SGHDT and CDR2 is YYEEEE.